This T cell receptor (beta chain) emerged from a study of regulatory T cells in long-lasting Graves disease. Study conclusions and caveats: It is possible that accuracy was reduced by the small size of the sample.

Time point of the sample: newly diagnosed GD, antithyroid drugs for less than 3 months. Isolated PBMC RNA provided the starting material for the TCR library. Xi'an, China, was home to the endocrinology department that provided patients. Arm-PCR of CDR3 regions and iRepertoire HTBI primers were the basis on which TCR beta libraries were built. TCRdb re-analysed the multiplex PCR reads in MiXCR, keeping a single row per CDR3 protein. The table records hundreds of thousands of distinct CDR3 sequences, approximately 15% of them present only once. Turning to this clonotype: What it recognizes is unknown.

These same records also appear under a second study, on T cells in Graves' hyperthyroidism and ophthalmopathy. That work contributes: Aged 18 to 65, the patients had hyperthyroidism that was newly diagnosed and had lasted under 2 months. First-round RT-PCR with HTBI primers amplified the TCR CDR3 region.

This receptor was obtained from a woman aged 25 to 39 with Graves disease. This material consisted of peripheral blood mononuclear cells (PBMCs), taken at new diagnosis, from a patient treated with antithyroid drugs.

This CDR3 is CASSFQLLWGRGGAGDTQYF. CDR3 sequence (DNA): TGTGCCAGCAGCTTCCAGCTCTTATGGGGAAGGGGCGGAGCAGGGGATACGCAGTATTTT. This rearrangement joins TRBV7-2 to TRBJ2-3, with a tentative D call TRBD1 (5 bases). Germline-derived CDR1 and CDR2 are SGHTA and FQGNSA. CDR3 size: 20 residues. Trimming stripped 3 bases from V and 6 bases from J, with 31 bases between.